These 15 T cell receptor beta chains were sequenced from one sample in a study of blood T cells in healthy people across ages. Next came a second PCR, run for roughly 6 to 11 cycles, which used a sample-barcoded 5' primer along with a J-beta primer mix. TCRdb recomputed calls from the 5' RACE reads with MiXCR, one row per CDR3 protein. Of around 1,000,000 distinct CDR3 sequences listed, roughly two fifths are singletons. Sequenced input: blood. The source of these receptors is a young man in good health.

The chain recombines TRBV12-3 or TRBV12-4 with TRBJ1-5; D unclear. This CDR3 has 12 amino acids. The ends were cut back, 2 bases at V and 9 bases at J, with 8 bases in the middle. CDR3 DNA: TGTGCCAGCAGTTTAATCTATCGGCCCCAGCATTTT. It encodes CASSLIYRPQHF.

This clonotype was seen a few times. This sequence joins TRBV18 and TRBJ2-1, with 9 bases identical to TRBD1. The V gene's germline CDR1 is KGHSH and CDR2 LQKENI. After removal of 5 bases from V and 4 bases from J, the junction contained 6 bases not matched to a gene. CDR3 length: 15 amino acids. CDR3 DNA: TGTGCCAGCTCATCCACGGGGACAGGGTACAATGAGCAGTTCTTC. It encodes CASSSTGTGYNEQFF. The full variable domain, in which reference TRBV18 and TRBJ2-1 provide the parts outside the CDR3, is NAGVMQNPRHLVRRRGQEARLRCSPMKGHSHVYWYRQLPEEGLKFMVYLQKENIIDESGMPKERFSAEFPKEGPSILRIQQVVRGDSAAYFCASSSTGTGYNEQFFGPGTRLTVL.

This rearrangement joins TRBV6-1 to TRBJ2-7; D not certain. This CDR3 region has 15 residues. The ends were cut back, 2 bases at V and 3 bases at J, with 14 bases in the middle. Germline CDR1 MNHNS, CDR2 SASEGT. CDR3 coding DNA: TGTGCCAGCAGTGAAAATCACTTCCTCAACTACGAGCAGTACTTC. Translating gives CASSENHFLNYEQYF.

The chain couples TRBV6-5 to TRBJ2-5; TRBD2 might be the D (6 bases). V shed 7 bases and J shed 4 bases, with 19 bases lying between them. The CDR3 has 15 residues. CDR1 is MNHEY, CDR2 SVGAGI, per germline. CDR3 nucleotides: TGTGCCAGCACCAAAACCGGGGGATCCCGAGAGACCCAGTACTTC. Translating it yields CASTKTGGSRETQYF.

This rearrangement joins TRBV10-2 to TRBJ1-5; no definite D call. V was trimmed by 7 bases and J by 4 bases, leaving 14 bases between them. This CDR3 comprises 14 residues. The germline CDR1 and CDR2 sequences are WSHSY and SAAADI. CDR3 region: CASNPQPGNQPQHF. Written as DNA, the CDR3 is TGCGCCAGCAACCCCCAGCCTGGGAATCAGCCCCAGCATTTT.

This clonotype has more than one count but fewer than ten. The chain recombines TRBV7-8 with TRBJ1-4; D gene unclear. This CDR3 spans 16 amino acids. V was trimmed by 5 bases and J by 7 bases, leaving 20 bases between them. Germline V gene sequence: CDR1 SGHVS, CDR2 FQNEAQ. CDR3 bases: TGTGCCAGCAGCCCCAGTCTTGCAGGATCAGGTGAAAAACTGTTTTTT. It translates to CASSPSLAGSGEKLFF.

Many counts were recorded for this clonotype. Possible read error: a much larger clone is one base away. The chain employs TRBV7-8 and TRBJ2-7, with TRBD1 matching over 10 bases. Germline V gene data show CDR1 as SGHVS and CDR2 as FQNEAQ. The CDR3 is 14 amino acids. The V segment lost 5 bases and the J segment 2 bases; nucleotides outside the gene matches: 3. The CDR3 nucleotides are TGTGCCAGCAGCGGGGGGACAGGGGCCTACGAGCAGTACTTC. Translation: CASSGGTGAYEQYF.

This chain links TRBV2 with TRBJ2-3; perhaps D is TRBD1 or TRBD2 (5 bases each). The CDR3 contains 15 residues. The germline V gene encodes CDR1 SNHLY and CDR2 FYNNEI. Trimming left V 8 bases short and J 0 bases short, with 15 bases between. CDR3 coding DNA: TGTGCCAGCCCTAGGGACGGCTCTAGCACAGATACGCAGTATTTT. It yields the protein CASPRDGSSTDTQYF. Variable domain in full (rest from reference TRBV2 and TRBJ2-3): EPEVTQTPSHQVTQMGQEVILRCVPISNHLYFYWYRQILGQKVEFLVSFYNNEISEKSEIFDDQFSVERPDGSNFTLKIRSTKLEDSAMYFCASPRDGSSTDTQYFGPGTRLTVL.

V is TRBV20-1 and J is TRBJ2-3; TRBD1 matches 7 bases. This CDR3 has 13 residues. Germline CDR1 and CDR2: DFQATT and SNEGSKA (reference sequence). J gave up 8 bases and V 2 bases, and 7 bases lay outside the gene matches. CDR3 region: CSARSEGGGTQYF. The CDR3 DNA reads TGCAGTGCTAGAAGCGAAGGGGGCGGTACGCAGTATTTT.

The chain uses TRBV9 and TRBJ2-3; 8 bases are shared with TRBD2. This CDR3 has 15 residues. The V gene end was trimmed by 3 bases and the J gene end by 2 bases; junction bases not matched to a gene: 5. Germline loops: CDR1 SGDLS, CDR2 YYNGEE. The CDR3 nucleotides are TGTGCCAGCAGCGCGGGAGGGTCTCTCACAGATACGCAGTATTTT. It yields the protein CASSAGGSLTDTQYF.

The chain joins TRBV28 to TRBJ2-4; 8 nucleotides match TRBD1. TRBJ2-7 explains the end of the DNA better; the J call may be wrong. This CDR3 contains 15 residues. Germline CDR1 is MDHEN and CDR2 is SYDVKM. The CDR3, as DNA: TGTGCCAGCAGCAGTATCGGGACAGGTCTTGACGAGCAGTACTTC. This encodes CASSSIGTGLDEQYF.

This clonotype was recorded at least ten times. The chain carries TRBV7-9 and TRBJ2-5, with D tentatively TRBD1 (6 bases). The V end lost 6 bases, the J end lost 5 bases, and 13 bases lay between the germline ends. In germline, CDR1 is SEHNR, CDR2 FQNEAQ (reference sequence). This CDR3 is built from 13 residues. The DNA for the CDR3 is TGTGCCAGCAGTTTGGACAGTCCGGAGACCCAGTACTTC. Translating it yields CASSLDSPETQYF.

This clonotype was counted between two and nine times. The J gene is TRBJ1-4, the V gene TRBV2; D uncertain. Germline CDR1 and CDR2: SNHLY and FYNNEI. V lost 7 bases to trimming and J lost 6 bases, with 21 bases between them. The CDR3 loop spans 16 amino acids. CDR3 sequence (DNA): TGTGCCAGCAACGAAGAGCGCTCGGACGGCTATGAAAAACTGTTTTTT. Its translation: CASNEERSDGYEKLFF.

This chain joins TRBV27 and TRBJ2-6; tentatively, D is TRBD1 (5 bases). Germline V gene sequence: CDR1 MNHEY, CDR2 SMNVEV (reference sequence). This CDR3 region has 14 residues. With 5 bases removed from V and 2 bases from J, the gap between germline ends came to 7 bases. CDR3 region: CASSQGPGANVLTF. DNA for the CDR3: TGTGCCAGCAGTCAGGGTCCTGGGGCCAACGTCCTGACTTTC.

This chain joins TRBV7-2 and TRBJ2-1; 11 bases fit TRBD2. The V gene's germline CDR1 is SGHTA and CDR2 FQGNSA. The ends lost 2 bases at V and 7 bases at J; junction bases unmatched: 4. The CDR3 is made up of 15 amino acids. The CDR3 spells CASSLLAGGWNEQFF. CDR3 in DNA: TGTGCCAGCAGCTTATTAGCGGGGGGGTGGAATGAGCAGTTCTTC.